These 25 T cell receptor beta chains were sequenced from one sample in a study of Tregs in tolerant kidney transplant recipients. The table came from immunoSEQ multiplex PCR; TCRdb's copy has only in-frame clones and leaves some out. Among some 56,000 clones listed, about 91% were seen once. Recipients received nonmyeloablative bone marrow transplants from related graft donors, with transient mixed chimerism. The sample was CD8+ T cells from blood (PBMCs), taken 24 months after the transplant. The receptors originated from a human patient who received a combined kidney and bone marrow transplant. Among the T cells, some may be from the graft donor.

V usage is TRBV6-6 and J usage is TRBJ1-1, with D perhaps TRBD1 (6 bases). CDR1 and CDR2 (germline): MNHNY, SVGAGI (reference sequence). CDR3 length equals 13 residues. Between the trimmed V and J ends, which lost 5 bases and 5 bases, there was a span of 12 bases. The CDR3, as DNA: TGTGCCAGCAGTGGACCAGGGGCTACTGAAGCTTTCTTT. Translation gives CASSGPGATEAFF.

The chain combines TRBV28 with TRBJ2-7, with D perhaps TRBD1 (5 bases). This CDR3 has 13 amino acids. In germline, CDR1 is MDHEN, CDR2 SYDVKM. Between the trimmed V and J ends, which lost 5 bases and 6 bases, there was a span of 14 bases. The CDR3 reads CASSISQGFEQYF. As DNA, the CDR3 is TGTGCCAGCAGTATTTCGCAGGGCTTCGAGCAGTACTTC.

The J gene is TRBJ1-3, the V gene TRBV28; a weak D match, TRBD1 (6 bases). Trimming took 6 bases from V and 0 from J, leaving 21 bases between them. CDR1 and CDR2 (germline): MDHEN, SYDVKM. This CDR3 region has 18 residues. The CDR3 is CASSFWGKGDYSGNTIYF. The CDR3 DNA sequence: TGTGCCAGCAGCTTTTGGGGGAAGGGGGATTACTCTGGAAACACCATATATTTT. Drawing the rest from reference TRBV28 and TRBJ1-3, the complete variable domain is DVKVTQSSRYLVKRTGEKVFLECVQDMDHENMFWYRQDPGLGLRLIYFSYDVKMKEKGDIPEGYSVSREKKERFSLILESASTNQTSMYLCASSFWGKGDYSGNTIYFGEGSWLTVV.

This sequence joins TRBV27 and TRBJ2-7, with 8 positions matching TRBD1. J lost 1 base, V lost 3 bases, and 2 bases had no gene match. Germline V gene sequence: CDR1 MNHEY, CDR2 SMNVEV (reference sequence). The CDR3 spans 14 residues. The CDR3 is CASSLWTGSYEQYF. In DNA form, the CDR3 reads TGTGCCAGCAGTTTGTGGACAGGGTCCTACGAGCAGTACTTC.

The gene calls are TRBV7-3 and TRBJ2-1; the match to TRBD1 covers 10 bases. The J segment lost 5 bases and the V segment lost 5 bases, leaving 6 bases of the junction unmatched. Germline V gene data show CDR1 as SGHTA and CDR2 as FQGTGA. The CDR3 is 15 residues long. CDR3 nucleotide sequence: TGTGCCAGCAGCGAAGGGACAGGGGATCACAATGAGCAGTTCTTC. It translates to CASSEGTGDHNEQFF.

V gene TRBV6-5 combines with J gene TRBJ2-7; TRBD2 aligns across 7 bases. The V gene's germline CDR1 is MNHEY and CDR2 SVGAGI. There are 13 residues in the CDR3. V dropped 2 bases and J dropped 3; count of bases not matched to a gene: 1. The CDR3 DNA reads TGTGCCAGCAGTTACGGGGAGGGCTACGAGCAGTACTTC. Protein sequence: CASSYGEGYEQYF.

The V call is TRBV7-8, the J call TRBJ2-2, with TRBD2 matching 8 bases. The germline gives CDR1 SGHVS, CDR2 FQNEAQ. The V segment lost 2 bases and the J segment 5 bases; nucleotides outside the gene matches: 10. This CDR3 contains 17 residues. The CDR3 spells CASSLIPERGRTGELFF. CDR3 bases: TGTGCCAGCAGCTTAATTCCCGAGCGGGGGAGGACCGGGGAGCTGTTTTTT.

The chain combines TRBV7-3 with TRBJ2-7; 9 nucleotides agree with TRBD2. This CDR3 contains 16 residues. From germline, CDR1 is SGHTA and CDR2 FQGTGA. After removal of 1 base from V and 5 bases from J, the junction contained 9 bases not matched to a gene. The CDR3 loop reads CASSLRGSGSLDEQYF. The CDR3 DNA follows: TGTGCCAGCAGCTTAAGGGGTAGCGGGAGTTTAGACGAGCAGTACTTC.

The chain recombines TRBV7-8 with TRBJ2-7; D may be TRBD2 (6 bases). Germline-derived CDR1 and CDR2 are SGHVS and FQNEAQ. Trimming removed 3 bases from V and 12 bases from J, with 21 bases in between. The CDR3 is 14 residues long. The chain's CDR3 is CASSLAGYSTGWYF. The CDR3 nucleotides are TGTGCCAGCAGCTTGGCGGGGTATTCTACGGGATGGTACTTC.

This clone was seen only once. The chain recombines TRBV30 with TRBJ2-1; D is unresolved. This CDR3 is built from 13 residues. Looked up from germline, CDR1 is GTSNPN and CDR2 is SVGIG (reference sequence). Trimming took 3 bases from V and 4 from J, leaving 10 bases between them. The CDR3 nucleotides read TGTGCCTGGAGGGGCATAGGTTACAATGAGCAGTTCTTC. Translating gives CAWRGIGYNEQFF.

This chain uses TRBV27 with TRBJ2-7, with 7 nucleotides matching TRBD2. From germline, CDR1 is MNHEY and CDR2 SMNVEV (reference sequence). The CDR3 covers 15 residues. J was trimmed by 2 bases and V by 3 bases; bases with no gene match: 7. CDR3 sequence reads: CASSFGGSPPYEQYF. CDR3 coding DNA: TGTGCCAGCAGTTTCGGGGGGTCCCCCCCCTACGAGCAGTACTTC.

The chain joins TRBV6-5 to TRBJ2-1; the match to TRBD2 covers 8 bases. The J segment lost 1 base and the V segment lost 6 bases, leaving 5 bases of the junction unmatched. Germline loops: CDR1 MNHEY, CDR2 SVGAGI. The CDR3 spans 15 residues. CDR3 amino acids: CASSYSGISYNEQFF. CDR3 nucleotide sequence: TGTGCCAGCAGCTATAGCGGGATTTCCTACAATGAGCAGTTCTTC.

The V and J genes are TRBV27 and TRBJ1-6; D gene uncertain. The CDR3 sequence is 12 residues long. Trimming took 3 bases from V and 7 from J, leaving 4 bases between them. CDR1 is MNHEY, CDR2 SMNVEV, per germline (reference sequence). CDR3 protein: CASSFLNSPLHF. CDR3 in DNA: TGTGCCAGCAGTTTTCTCAATTCACCCCTCCACTTT.

J is TRBJ2-5 and V is TRBV7-9, with D possibly being TRBD1 (6 bases). V was shortened by 5 bases and J by 4 bases, with 17 bases between the two germline ends. Per the germline V gene, CDR1 is SEHNR and CDR2 is FQNEAQ (reference sequence). This CDR3 has 15 residues. CDR3 sequence (DNA): TGTGCCAGCAGCGCAGCATCAACACAGGGAGAGACCCAGTACTTC. This codes for CASSAASTQGETQYF.

The J gene is TRBJ2-5, the V gene TRBV13, with 7 positions matching TRBD1. Trimming at V came to 5 bases and at J to 4 bases, leaving 16 bases not matched to a gene. The CDR3 sequence is 17 residues long. CDR1 PRHDT and CDR2 FYEKMQ come from the germline V gene (reference sequence). The CDR3: CASSPLETGPQRETQYF. The DNA of the CDR3 is TGTGCCAGCAGCCCACTGGAGACAGGGCCACAGCGAGAGACCCAGTACTTC.

The rearrangement uses TRBV5-1 and TRBJ2-2; perhaps TRBD1 as D (6 bases). Germline lookup yields CDR1 SGHRS and CDR2 YFSETQ. V lost 4 bases, J lost 2 bases, and 12 bases lay in between. There are 15 residues in the CDR3. This chain's CDR3 is CASSLTGTNTGELFF. The DNA of the CDR3 is TGCGCCAGCAGCCTTACAGGGACCAACACCGGGGAGCTGTTTTTT.

The rearrangement uses TRBV14 and TRBJ2-7, with 8 bases lining up with TRBD2. Trimming at V came to 3 bases and at J to 3 bases, leaving 10 bases not matched to a gene. Germline V gene lookup returns CDR1 SGHDN and CDR2 FVKESK. The CDR3 length is 16 residues. CDR3 protein: CASSHLQRGNFYEQYF. The CDR3 DNA sequence: TGTGCCAGCAGCCACTTGCAGCGGGGGAACTTCTACGAGCAGTACTTC.

The chain couples TRBV9 to TRBJ2-1, with 12 bases aligning to TRBD2. Germline V gene sequence: CDR1 SGDLS, CDR2 YYNGEE. V lost 3 bases to trimming and J lost 5 bases; unmatched junction nucleotides: 9. This CDR3 is built from 17 residues. CDR3 DNA sequence: TGTGCCAGCAGCGCCCATAAGACTAGCGGGAGCCACAATGAGCAGTTCTTC. As protein: CASSAHKTSGSHNEQFF.

The V gene is TRBV7-2, the J gene TRBJ2-7; possible D gene TRBD2, 6 bases. This CDR3 spans 17 amino acids. Germline CDR1 reads SGHTA; CDR2 reads FQGNSA. V gave up 2 bases and J gave up 3 bases, with 20 bases separating them. The CDR3: CASSLSTTFRGYYEQYF. DNA for the CDR3: TGTGCCAGCAGCTTATCGACAACTTTTCGGGGGTACTACGAGCAGTACTTC.

The J gene is TRBJ1-3, the V gene TRBV2, with a tentative D call TRBD1 (5 bases). With 8 bases removed from V and 10 bases from J, the gap between germline ends came to 24 bases. Germline CDR1 SNHLY, CDR2 FYNNEI. This CDR3 is 15 amino acids long. In DNA, the CDR3 is TGTGCCAGCCGTACCCGACCAGGGTCCCTGCGTACCATATATTTT. Its protein product is CASRTRPGSLRTIYF.

The genes are TRBV5-6 and TRBJ1-4; D is ambiguous. This CDR3 contains 14 residues. Germline CDR1 is SGHDT and CDR2 is YYEEEE. V lost 2 bases and J lost 4, with 9 bases in between. The CDR3 here is CASSLFQVNEKLFF. In DNA, the CDR3 is TGTGCCAGCAGCTTATTCCAGGTTAATGAAAAACTGTTTTTT.

The chain combines TRBV11-2 with TRBJ1-2; TRBD1 matches at 8 bases. The CDR3 extends over 12 amino acids. Germline V CDR1 and CDR2: SGHAT, FQNNGV. The V gene end was trimmed by 5 bases and the J gene end by 8 bases; junction bases not matched to a gene: 4. The CDR3 sequence: CASSTGGRGYTF. The CDR3 DNA is TGTGCCAGCAGCACAGGGGGTCGCGGCTACACCTTC.

The chain combines TRBV27 with TRBJ1-2; D remains unclear. Trimming left V 8 bases short and J 6 bases short, with 10 bases between. Germline-derived CDR1 and CDR2 are MNHEY and SMNVEV (reference sequence). CDR3 length: 11 residues. Here the CDR3 DNA reads TGTGCCAGCGGACTCAAGGATGGCTACACCTTC. Encoded protein: CASGLKDGYTF.

This chain connects TRBV28 to TRBJ2-3; 8 positions agree with TRBD1. Looked up from germline, CDR1 is MDHEN and CDR2 is SYDVKM. The CDR3 contains 16 residues. The junction had 8 bases not matched to a gene; V was cut back by 5 bases and J by 1 base. The CDR3 sequence is CASSPQGARRTDTQYF. The CDR3 nucleotides are TGTGCCAGCAGTCCTCAGGGGGCCCGCCGCACAGATACGCAGTATTTT.

The chain employs TRBV19 and TRBJ1-1, with D unresolved. V dropped 1 base and J dropped 4 bases, with 4 bases sitting between them. Germline lookup yields CDR1 LNHDA and CDR2 SQIVND (reference sequence). The CDR3 extends over 12 amino acids. The CDR3 protein is CASSIGVTEAFF. DNA for the CDR3: TGTGCCAGTAGTATAGGAGTCACTGAAGCTTTCTTT.